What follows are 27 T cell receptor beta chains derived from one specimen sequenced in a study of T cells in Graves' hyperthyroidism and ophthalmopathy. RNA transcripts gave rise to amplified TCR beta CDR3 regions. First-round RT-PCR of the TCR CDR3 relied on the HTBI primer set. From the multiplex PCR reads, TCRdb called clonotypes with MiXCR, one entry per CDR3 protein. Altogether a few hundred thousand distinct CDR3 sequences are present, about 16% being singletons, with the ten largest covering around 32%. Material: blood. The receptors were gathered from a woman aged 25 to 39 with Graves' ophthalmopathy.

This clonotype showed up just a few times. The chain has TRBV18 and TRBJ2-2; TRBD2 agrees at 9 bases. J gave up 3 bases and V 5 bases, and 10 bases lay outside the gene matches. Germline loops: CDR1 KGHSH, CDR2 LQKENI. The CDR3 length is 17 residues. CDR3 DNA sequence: TGTGCCAGCTCATCAATAATAGCGGGAGTAGACACCGGGGAGCTGTTTTTT. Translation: CASSSIIAGVDTGELFF.

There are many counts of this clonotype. The CDR3 nucleotides read TGCGCCAGCAGCTTGACGAGAACTAGCGGGAGGGAGACCCAGTACTTC. Amino acid sequence: CASSLTRTSGRETQYF. The chain recombines TRBV5-1 with TRBJ2-5, with 12 bases identical to TRBD2. The germline gives CDR1 SGHRS, CDR2 YFSETQ. V shed 1 base and J 5 bases; nucleotides not matched to a gene: 6. The CDR3 extends over 16 amino acids.

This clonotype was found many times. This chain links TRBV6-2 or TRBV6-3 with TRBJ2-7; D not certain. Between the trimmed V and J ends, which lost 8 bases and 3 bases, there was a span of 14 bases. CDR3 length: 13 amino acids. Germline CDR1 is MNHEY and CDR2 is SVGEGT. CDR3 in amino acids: CASSPQAVYEQYF. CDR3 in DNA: TGTGCCAGCTCGCCTCAGGCAGTCTACGAGCAGTACTTC.

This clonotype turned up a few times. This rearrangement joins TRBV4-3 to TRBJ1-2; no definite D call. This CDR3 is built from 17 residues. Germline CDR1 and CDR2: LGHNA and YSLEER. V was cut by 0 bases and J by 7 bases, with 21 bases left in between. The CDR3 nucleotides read TGCGCCAGCAGCCAAGACGCTGCGGGCAGGACCGCTATTGGCTACACCTTC. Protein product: CASSQDAAGRTAIGYTF.

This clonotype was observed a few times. The CDR3 spells CASSPSRDSTPYGYTF. CDR3 coding DNA: TGTGCCAGCAGCCCCTCCCGGGACTCCACGCCCTATGGCTACACCTTC. This chain connects TRBV28 to TRBJ1-2; D is possibly TRBD1 (5 bases). Germline-derived CDR1 and CDR2 are MDHEN and SYDVKM. The CDR3 consists of 16 residues. Trimming removed 6 bases from V and 4 bases from J, with 21 bases in between.

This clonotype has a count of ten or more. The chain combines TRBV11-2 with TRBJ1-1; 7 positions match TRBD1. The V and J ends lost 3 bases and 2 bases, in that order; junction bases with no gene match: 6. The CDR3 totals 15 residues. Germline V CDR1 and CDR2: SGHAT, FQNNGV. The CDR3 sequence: CASSFSGQPNTEAFF. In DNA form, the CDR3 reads TGTGCCAGCAGCTTTTCGGGACAGCCTAACACTGAAGCTTTCTTT.

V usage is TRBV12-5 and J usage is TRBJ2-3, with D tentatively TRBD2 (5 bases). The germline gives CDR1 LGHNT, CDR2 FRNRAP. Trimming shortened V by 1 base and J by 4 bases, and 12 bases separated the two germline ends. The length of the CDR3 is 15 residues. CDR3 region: CASGLGTSGPDTQYF. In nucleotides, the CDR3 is TGTGCTAGTGGTTTGGGGACTTCCGGACCAGATACGCAGTATTTT.

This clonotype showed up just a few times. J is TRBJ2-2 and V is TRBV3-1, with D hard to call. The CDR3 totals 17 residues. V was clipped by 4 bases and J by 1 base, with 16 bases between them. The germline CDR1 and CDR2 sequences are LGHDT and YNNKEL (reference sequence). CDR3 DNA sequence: TGTGCCAGCAGCCCCCTGGGCGACCCCGGGAACACCGGGGAGCTGTTTTTT. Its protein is CASSPLGDPGNTGELFF. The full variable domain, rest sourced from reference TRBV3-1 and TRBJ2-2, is DTAVSQTPKYLVTQMGNDKSIKCEQNLGHDTMYWYKQDSKKFLKIMFSYNNKELIINETVPNRFSPKSPDKAHLNLHINSLELGDSAVYFCASSPLGDPGNTGELFFGEGSRLTVL.

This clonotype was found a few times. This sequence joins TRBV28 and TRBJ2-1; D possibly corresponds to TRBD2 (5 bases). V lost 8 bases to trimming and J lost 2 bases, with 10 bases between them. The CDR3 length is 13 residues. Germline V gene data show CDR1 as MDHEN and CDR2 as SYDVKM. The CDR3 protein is CASFDYPYNEQFF. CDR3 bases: TGTGCCAGCTTCGACTATCCCTACAATGAGCAGTTCTTC.

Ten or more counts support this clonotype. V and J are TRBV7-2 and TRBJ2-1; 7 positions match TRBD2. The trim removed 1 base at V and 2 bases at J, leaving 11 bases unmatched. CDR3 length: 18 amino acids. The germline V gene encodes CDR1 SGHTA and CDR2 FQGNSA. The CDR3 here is CASSLVSQGGSAYNEQFF. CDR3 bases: TGTGCCAGCAGCTTAGTTAGCCAGGGCGGGAGCGCCTACAATGAGCAGTTCTTC.

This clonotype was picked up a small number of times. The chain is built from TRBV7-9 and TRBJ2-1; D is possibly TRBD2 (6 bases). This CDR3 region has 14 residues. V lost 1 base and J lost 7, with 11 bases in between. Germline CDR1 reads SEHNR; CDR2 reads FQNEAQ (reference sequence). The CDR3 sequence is CASSLVSAGNEQFF. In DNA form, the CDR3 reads TGTGCCAGCAGCTTAGTCTCGGCGGGGAATGAGCAGTTCTTC.

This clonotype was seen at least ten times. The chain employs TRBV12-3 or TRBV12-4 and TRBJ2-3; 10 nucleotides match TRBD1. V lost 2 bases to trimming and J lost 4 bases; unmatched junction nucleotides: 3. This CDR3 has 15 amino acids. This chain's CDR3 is CASSLRQGAPDTQYF. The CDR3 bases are TGTGCCAGCAGTTTACGACAGGGGGCCCCAGATACGCAGTATTTT.

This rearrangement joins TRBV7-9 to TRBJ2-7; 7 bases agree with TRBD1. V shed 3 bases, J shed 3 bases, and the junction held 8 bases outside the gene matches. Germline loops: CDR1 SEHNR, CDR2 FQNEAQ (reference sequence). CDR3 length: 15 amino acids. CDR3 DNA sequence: TGTGCCAGCAGCTTGGGCCAGGGGGTATACTACGAGCAGTACTTC. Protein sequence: CASSLGQGVYYEQYF.

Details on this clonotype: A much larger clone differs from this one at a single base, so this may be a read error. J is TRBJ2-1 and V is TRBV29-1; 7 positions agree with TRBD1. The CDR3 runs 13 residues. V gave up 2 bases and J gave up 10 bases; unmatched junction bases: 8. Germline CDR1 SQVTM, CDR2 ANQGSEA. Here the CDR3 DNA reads TGCAGCGTTGAATTGACAGGGACCTACGAGCAGTTCTTC. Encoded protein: CSVELTGTYEQFF.

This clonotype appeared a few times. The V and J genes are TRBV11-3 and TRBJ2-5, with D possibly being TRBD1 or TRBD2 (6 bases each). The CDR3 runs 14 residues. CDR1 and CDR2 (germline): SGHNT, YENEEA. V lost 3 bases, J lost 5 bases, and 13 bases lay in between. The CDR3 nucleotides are TGTGCCAGCAGCTTTCCGGGGGCGACGGAGACCCAGTACTTC. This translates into CASSFPGATETQYF.

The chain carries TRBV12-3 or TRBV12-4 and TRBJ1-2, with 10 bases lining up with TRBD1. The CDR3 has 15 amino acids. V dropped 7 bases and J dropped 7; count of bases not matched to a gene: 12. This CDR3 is CASTPPGQGHVGYTF. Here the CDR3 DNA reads TGTGCCAGCACCCCCCCGGGACAGGGGCATGTTGGCTACACCTTC.

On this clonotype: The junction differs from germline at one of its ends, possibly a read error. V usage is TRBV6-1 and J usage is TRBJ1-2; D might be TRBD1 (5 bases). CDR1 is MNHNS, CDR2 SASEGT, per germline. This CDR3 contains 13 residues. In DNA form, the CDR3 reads TGTGCCAACAGTACCCGGGGGAGCTATGGCTACACCTTC. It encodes CANSTRGSYGYTF.

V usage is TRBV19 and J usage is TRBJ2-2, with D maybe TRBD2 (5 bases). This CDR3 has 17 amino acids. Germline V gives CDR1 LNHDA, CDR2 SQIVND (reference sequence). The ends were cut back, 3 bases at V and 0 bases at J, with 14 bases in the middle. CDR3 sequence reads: CASSMRAATTNTGELFF. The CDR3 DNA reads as TGTGCCAGTAGTATGAGGGCAGCTACCACGAACACCGGGGAGCTGTTTTTT.

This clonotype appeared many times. CDR3 residues: CASSTGAADTQYF. For the CDR3, the DNA is TGCGCCAGCAGCACAGGGGCGGCAGATACGCAGTATTTT. This chain uses TRBV5-1 with TRBJ2-3; 7 bases match TRBD1. CDR3 length equals 13 residues. Losses at the gene ends were 4 bases for V and 4 bases for J; bases not matched to a gene: 3. CDR1 is SGHRS and CDR2 is YFSETQ in the germline V gene.

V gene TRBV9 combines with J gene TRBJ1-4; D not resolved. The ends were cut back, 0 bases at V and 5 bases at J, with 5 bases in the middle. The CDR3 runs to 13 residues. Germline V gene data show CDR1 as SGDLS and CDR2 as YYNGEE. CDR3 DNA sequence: TGTGCCAGCAGCGTAGCGGCAAATGAAAAACTGTTTTTT. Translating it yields CASSVAANEKLFF. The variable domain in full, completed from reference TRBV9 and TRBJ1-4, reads DSGVTQTPKHLITATGQRVTLRCSPRSGDLSVYWYQQSLDQGLQFLIQYYNGEERAKGNILERFSAQQFPDLHSELNLSSLELGDSALYFCASSVAANEKLFFGSGTQLSVL.

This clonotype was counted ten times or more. CDR3 region: CASSLSRSQETQYF. CDR3 nucleotide sequence: TGTGCCAGCAGCTTATCGCGATCCCAAGAGACCCAGTACTTC. The chain joins TRBV11-2 to TRBJ2-5; D uncertain. V was cut by 2 bases and J by 1 base, with 8 bases left in between. The CDR3 consists of 14 residues. CDR1 is SGHAT, CDR2 FQNNGV, per germline.

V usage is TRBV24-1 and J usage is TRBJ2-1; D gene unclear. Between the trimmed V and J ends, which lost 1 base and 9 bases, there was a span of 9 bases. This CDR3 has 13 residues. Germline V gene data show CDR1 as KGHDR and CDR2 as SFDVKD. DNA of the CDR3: TGTGCCACCAGTGATTTAGCGTTCCCTGAGCAGTTCTTC. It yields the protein CATSDLAFPEQFF.

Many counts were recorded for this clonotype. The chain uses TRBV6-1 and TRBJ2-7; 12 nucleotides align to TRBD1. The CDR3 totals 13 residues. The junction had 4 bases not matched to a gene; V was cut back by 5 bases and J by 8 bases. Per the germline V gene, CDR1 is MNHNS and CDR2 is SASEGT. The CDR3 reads CASSSGTGGKQYF. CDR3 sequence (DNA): TGTGCCAGCAGTTCTGGGACAGGGGGCAAGCAGTACTTC.

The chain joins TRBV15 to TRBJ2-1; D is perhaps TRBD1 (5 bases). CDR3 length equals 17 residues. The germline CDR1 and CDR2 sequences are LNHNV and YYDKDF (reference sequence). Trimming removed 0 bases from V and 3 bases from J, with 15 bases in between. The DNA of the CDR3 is TGTGCCACCAGCAGAGATAAACGGACACGGATCTACAATGAGCAGTTCTTC. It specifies CATSRDKRTRIYNEQFF.

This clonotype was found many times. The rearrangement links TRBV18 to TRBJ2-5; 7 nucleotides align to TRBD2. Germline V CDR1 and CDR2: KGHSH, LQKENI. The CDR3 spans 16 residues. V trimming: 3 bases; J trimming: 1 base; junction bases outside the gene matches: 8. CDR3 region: CASSPTTGRPQETQYF. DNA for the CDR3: TGTGCCAGCTCACCGACTACCGGGAGGCCCCAAGAGACCCAGTACTTC.

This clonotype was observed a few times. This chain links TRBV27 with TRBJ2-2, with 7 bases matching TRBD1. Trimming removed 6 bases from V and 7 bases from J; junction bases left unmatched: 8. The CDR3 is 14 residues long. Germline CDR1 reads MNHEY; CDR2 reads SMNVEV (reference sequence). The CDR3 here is CASRPGQTLGELFF. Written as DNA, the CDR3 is TGTGCCAGCAGACCGGGACAGACTCTCGGGGAGCTGTTTTTT.

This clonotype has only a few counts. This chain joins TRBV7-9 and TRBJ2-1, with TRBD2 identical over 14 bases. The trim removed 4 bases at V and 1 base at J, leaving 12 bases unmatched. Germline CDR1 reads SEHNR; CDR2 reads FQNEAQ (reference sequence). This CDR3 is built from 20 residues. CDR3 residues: CASSSPGLAGEMRSYNEQFF. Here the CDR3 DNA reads TGTGCCAGCAGCTCGCCGGGACTAGCGGGAGAGATGAGGTCCTACAATGAGCAGTTCTTC.